This TCR beta chain was documented in a study of cytomegalovirus exposure and HLA in healthy donors. Study-wide results and limits: In a later analysis, common viral pathogens appeared linked to several of the most significant clusters. Many donors shared some public TCRs, even though most TCR sequences were rare. Productive status was seen about 90% or about 30% of the time for most TCR beta V segments in an earlier analysis.

Comments on this clone: Its specificity is not known.

The PCR was carried out with 60 Vbeta primers and 13 Jbeta primers. Produced via immunoSEQ multiplex PCR; TCRdb's table is partial and in-frame only. The sample shows under 150,000 clones, about four fifths of them seen only once. The sequenced sample consisted of PBMCs. The sequence was collected from a woman aged 40 to 49 in good health and CMV-seronegative.

The CDR3 spells CASSLTGGDRSYNSPLHF. The DNA for the CDR3 is TGTGCCAGCAGCTTAACGGGCGGGGACCGCTCCTATAATTCACCCCTCCACTTT. This chain uses TRBV7-3 with TRBJ1-6, with D perhaps TRBD1 (5 bases). The CDR3 contains 18 residues. Trimming took off 0 bases at V and 0 bases at J, with 12 bases between the two ends. Germline CDR1 SGHTA, CDR2 FQGTGA.